This TCR beta chain was recorded in a study of cytomegalovirus exposure and HLA in healthy donors. Overall study findings and caveats: TCR beta V- and J-gene trimming was later associated with a missense DCLRE1C variant.

For this clone: Its matching antigen is unknown.

This PCR relied on a set of 60 Vbeta primers and 13 Jbeta primers. Libraries were prepared by immunoSEQ multiplex PCR; TCRdb keeps only in-frame clonotypes and omits some of them. The data hold 310,000 or so clones, with 70% to 90% observed a single time. The CDR3 totals 14 residues. Trimming shortened V by 5 bases and J by 9 bases, and 20 bases separated the two germline ends. Germline CDR1 and CDR2: SGHDT and YYEEEE. This chain connects TRBV5-6 to TRBJ1-2; a possible D gene is TRBD1 (5 bases). The sequenced material came from PBMCs. The receptor's source is a woman aged 18 to 35 in good health and CMV-seronegative. The CDR3 loop reads CASRGTGVRISYTF. DNA for the CDR3: TGTGCCAGCAGAGGGACGGGAGTCAGGATAAGCTACACCTTC.